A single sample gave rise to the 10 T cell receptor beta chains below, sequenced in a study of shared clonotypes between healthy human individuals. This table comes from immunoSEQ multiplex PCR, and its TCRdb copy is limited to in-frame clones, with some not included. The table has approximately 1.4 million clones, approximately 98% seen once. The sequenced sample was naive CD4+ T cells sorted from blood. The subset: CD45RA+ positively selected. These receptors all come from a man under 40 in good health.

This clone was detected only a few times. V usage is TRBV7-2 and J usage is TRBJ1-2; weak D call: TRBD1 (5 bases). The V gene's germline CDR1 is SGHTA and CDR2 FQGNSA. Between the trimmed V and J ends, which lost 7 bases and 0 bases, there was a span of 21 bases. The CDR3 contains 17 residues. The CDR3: CASTTFWGRNTNYGYTF. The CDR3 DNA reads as TGTGCCAGCACCACTTTTTGGGGCAGGAACACTAACTATGGCTACACCTTC. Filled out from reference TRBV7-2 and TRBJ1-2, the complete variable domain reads GAGVSQSPSNKVTEKGKDVELRCDPISGHTALYWYRQSLGQGLEFLIYFQGNSAPDKSGLPSDRFSAERTGGSVSTLTIQRTQQEDSAVYLCASTTFWGRNTNYGYTFGSGTRLTVV.

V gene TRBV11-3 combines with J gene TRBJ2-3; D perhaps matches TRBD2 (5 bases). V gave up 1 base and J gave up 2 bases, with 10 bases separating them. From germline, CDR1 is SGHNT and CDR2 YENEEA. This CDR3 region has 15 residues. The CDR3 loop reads CASSLGYGDTDTQYF. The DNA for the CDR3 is TGTGCCAGCAGCTTAGGCTACGGGGACACAGATACGCAGTATTTT.

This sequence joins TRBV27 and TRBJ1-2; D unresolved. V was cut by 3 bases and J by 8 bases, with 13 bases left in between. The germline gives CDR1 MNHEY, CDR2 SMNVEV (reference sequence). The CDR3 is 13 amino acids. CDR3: CASSFGPSRGYTF. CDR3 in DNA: TGTGCCAGCAGTTTCGGACCATCACGGGGCTACACCTTC.

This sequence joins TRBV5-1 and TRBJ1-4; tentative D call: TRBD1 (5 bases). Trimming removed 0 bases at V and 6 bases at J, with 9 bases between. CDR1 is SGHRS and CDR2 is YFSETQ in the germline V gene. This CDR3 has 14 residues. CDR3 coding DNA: TGCGCCAGCAGCTTGGGAATCAGGGATGAAAAACTGTTTTTT. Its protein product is CASSLGIRDEKLFF.

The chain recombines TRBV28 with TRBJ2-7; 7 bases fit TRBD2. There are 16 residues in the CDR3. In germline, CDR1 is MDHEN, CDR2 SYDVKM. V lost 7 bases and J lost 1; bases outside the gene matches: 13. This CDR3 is CASTTISGGVSYEQYF. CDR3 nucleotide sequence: TGTGCCAGCACCACGATAAGTGGGGGGGTATCCTACGAGCAGTACTTC.

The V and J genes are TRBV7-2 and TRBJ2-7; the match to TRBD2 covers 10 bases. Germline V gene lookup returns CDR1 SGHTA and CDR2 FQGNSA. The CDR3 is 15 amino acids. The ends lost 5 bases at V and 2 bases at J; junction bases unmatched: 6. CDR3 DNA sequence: TGTGCCAGCAGCCACTTAGCGGGAGGCCCCTACGAGCAGTACTTC. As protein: CASSHLAGGPYEQYF.

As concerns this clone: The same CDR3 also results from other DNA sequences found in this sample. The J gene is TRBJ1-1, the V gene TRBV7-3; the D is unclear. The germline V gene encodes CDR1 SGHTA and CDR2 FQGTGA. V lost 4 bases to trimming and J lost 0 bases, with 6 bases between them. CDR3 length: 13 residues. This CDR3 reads CASSSGMNTEAFF. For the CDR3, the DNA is TGTGCCAGCAGCTCCGGGATGAACACTGAAGCTTTCTTT.

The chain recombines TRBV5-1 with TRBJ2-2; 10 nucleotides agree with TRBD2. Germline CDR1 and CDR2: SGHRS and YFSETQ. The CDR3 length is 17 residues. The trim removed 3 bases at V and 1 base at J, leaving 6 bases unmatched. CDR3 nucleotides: TGCGCCAGCAGCTCGCATACTAGCGGGAAGAACACCGGGGAGCTGTTTTTT. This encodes CASSSHTSGKNTGELFF.

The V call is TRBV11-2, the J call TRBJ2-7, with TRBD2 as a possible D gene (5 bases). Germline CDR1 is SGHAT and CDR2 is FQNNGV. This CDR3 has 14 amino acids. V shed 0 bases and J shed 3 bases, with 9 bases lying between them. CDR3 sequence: CASSLERGNYEQYF. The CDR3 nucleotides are TGTGCCAGCAGCTTAGAGAGAGGGAACTACGAGCAGTACTTC.

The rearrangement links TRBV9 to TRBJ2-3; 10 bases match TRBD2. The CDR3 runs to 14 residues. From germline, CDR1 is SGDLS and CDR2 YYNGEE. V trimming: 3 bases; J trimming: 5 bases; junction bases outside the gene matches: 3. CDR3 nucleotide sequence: TGTGCCAGCAGCGGGACTAGCGGTTTAGATACGCAGTATTTT. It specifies CASSGTSGLDTQYF.